This TCR beta chain derives from a study of radiotherapy plus CTLA-4 blockade in lung cancer. Study conclusions and caveats: Per reports, early blood T cell clone dynamics, plus interferon-beta, forecast response most strongly. Tumor-origin TCR clones grew in blood after radiotherapy plus ipilimumab.

The table came from immunoSEQ multiplex PCR; TCRdb's copy has only in-frame clones and leaves some out. The data hold about 100,000 clones, with approximately 83% observed a single time. Looked up from germline, CDR1 is SGDLS and CDR2 is YYNGEE. Trimming stripped 5 bases from V and 2 bases from J, with 18 bases between. The CDR3 extends over 16 amino acids. As to this clone: Antigen specificity is unknown.

It was focal radiation plus CTLA-4 blockade with ipilimumab that patients with chemo-refractory metastatic non-small-cell lung cancer received. The input for sequencing was peripheral blood, taken from a patient treated with radiotherapy plus ipilimumab. The J gene is TRBJ2-3, the V gene TRBV9; D possibly corresponds to TRBD1 (6 bases). The TCR sequence derives from a human donor with non-small cell lung cancer who had stable disease on radiotherapy plus ipilimumab. Here the CDR3 DNA reads TGTGCCAGCAGTGCCCCCCCCCAGGGGAACACAGATACGCAGTATTTT. Protein: CASSAPPQGNTDTQYF.